A selection of T cell receptor beta chains follows, all from one sample in a study of OX40 agonist ivuxolimab in advanced cancers. Here immunoSEQ multiplex PCR was the method, and the copy in TCRdb shows in-frame clones only, minus some. The table records around 92,000 clones, roughly 95% of them present only once. Sequenced here: CD4+ or CD8+ T cells sorted from blood, sampled in a trial of the OX40 agonist ivuxolimab. The receptors originated from an adult with an advanced solid tumor such as melanoma, head and neck, liver or kidney cancer. Each CDR3 is given with its conserved first and last residue. D genes are given only for firm matches. Some rows have no size entry. The others give once, few or many, or a class for an expanded clone.

clone_size d_call j_call v_call cdr3_aa cdr3_nt
NA TRBD1 TRBJ1-1 TRBV19 CASSSTGGSHTEAFF TGTGCCAGTAGTTCCACAGGGGGGAGTCATACTGAAGCTTTCTTT
NA TRBD2 TRBJ2-1 TRBV6-8 CASSSNSGRAGNEQFF TGTGCCAGCAGTTCCAATAGCGGGAGGGCCGGGAATGAGCAGTTCTTC
NA NA TRBJ2-7 TRBV11-3 CASSLAGAPGEQYF TGTGCCAGCAGCTTAGCCGGGGCCCCAGGCGAGCAGTACTTC
NA NA TRBJ2-1 TRBV4-3 CASSQTRTGARNEQFF TGCGCCAGCAGCCAAACTCGCACGGGGGCGCGAAATGAGCAGTTCTTC
NA NA TRBJ2-7 TRBV6-6 CATSVGAYEQYF TGTGCCACCAGCGTAGGAGCCTACGAGCAGTACTTC
NA TRBD1 TRBJ1-2 TRBV30 CAWSRQGLGYGYTF TGTGCCTGGAGTCGACAGGGATTGGGCTATGGCTACACCTTC
NA NA TRBJ1-5 TRBV7-8 CASSQTTASNQPQHF TGTGCCAGCAGCCAGACGACAGCTAGCAATCAGCCCCAGCATTTT
NA TRBD1 TRBJ2-1 TRBV15 CATSRPGQDNEQFF TGTGCCACCAGCAGACCGGGACAGGACAATGAGCAGTTCTTC
NA NA TRBJ2-4 TRBV6-5 CASRTANIQYF TGTGCCAGCAGAACCGCAAACATTCAGTACTTC
NA NA TRBJ1-1 TRBV7-9 CASSPRASMNTEAFF TGTGCCAGCAGCCCACGGGCCTCTATGAACACTGAAGCTTTCTTT
once NA TRBJ1-4 TRBV11-2 CASSGGQFEKLFF TGTGCCAGCAGCGGAGGACAGTTCGAAAAACTGTTTTTT
NA TRBD2 TRBJ2-1 TRBV7-2 CASSLRSGGWDEQFF TGTGCCAGCAGCTTACGTAGCGGGGGGTGGGATGAGCAGTTCTTC
NA TRBD1 TRBJ2-5 TRBV4-3 CASSQTGGETQYF TGCGCCAGCAGCCAAACAGGGGGGGAGACCCAGTACTTC
NA NA TRBJ2-1 TRBV7-6 CASSLSSGTAYYNEQFF TGTGCCAGCAGCTTAAGTAGCGGGACAGCCTACTACAATGAGCAGTTCTTC
NA NA TRBJ2-4 TRBV28 CASSFRGINIQYF TGTGCCAGCAGTTTCAGGGGTATAAACATTCAGTACTTC
NA NA TRBJ2-5 TRBV5-1 CASSVGQETQYF TGCGCCAGCAGTGTAGGACAAGAGACCCAGTACTTC
NA TRBD2 TRBJ2-3 TRBV5-4 CASSLGGLPSTDTQYF TGTGCCAGCAGCTTGGGGGGACTACCAAGCACAGATACGCAGTATTTT
few NA TRBJ1-1 TRBV5-4 CASSLAGSSTEAFF TGTGCCAGCAGCTTGGCAGGGAGTTCGACCGAAGCTTTCTTT
NA NA TRBJ2-2 TRBV5-1 CASSSGGGGYTGELFF TGCGCCAGCAGCTCCGGAGGGGGAGGGTACACCGGGGAGCTGTTTTTT
NA NA TRBJ1-5 TRBV19 CASSGTGNQPQHF TGTGCCAGTAGTGGAACAGGGAATCAGCCCCAGCATTTT
NA NA TRBJ2-5 TRBV5-4 CASSLGSGETQYF TGTGCCAGCAGCCTCGGATCAGGAGAGACCCAGTACTTC
few NA TRBJ1-5 TRBV15 CATSLNARQPQHF TGTGCCACCAGTCTGAACGCACGGCAGCCCCAGCATTTT
NA NA TRBJ2-2 TRBV30 CAWSPSGELFF TGTGCCTGGAGTCCCTCCGGGGAGCTGTTTTTT
NA NA TRBJ2-3 TRBV10-1 CASTPGPSTDTQYF TGCGCCAGCACTCCGGGGCCTAGCACAGATACGCAGTATTTT
NA TRBD1 TRBJ1-1 TRBV9 CASSPTGAGRFYEAFF TGTGCCAGCAGCCCCACAGGGGCGGGACGGTTTTATGAAGCTTTCTTT
NA NA TRBJ1-2 TRBV4-1 CASSQRVDYGYTF TGCGCCAGCAGCCAAAGGGTAGACTATGGCTACACCTTC
NA TRBD2 TRBJ2-1 TRBV7-3 CASSLTGTSGYNEQFF TGTGCCAGCAGCTTAACCGGGACTAGCGGGTACAATGAGCAGTTCTTC
NA NA TRBJ2-7 TRBV5-4 CASSFGLGVEQYF TGTGCCAGCAGCTTCGGCCTCGGAGTCGAGCAGTACTTC
NA TRBD1 TRBJ1-2 TRBV11-2 CASHSRGVQKYGYTF TGTGCCAGCCATTCCAGGGGGGTCCAAAAGTATGGCTACACCTTC
NA NA TRBJ2-5 TRBV6-5 CASSYSGWGAETQYF TGTGCCAGCAGTTACTCAGGCTGGGGGGCAGAGACCCAGTACTTC
once TRBD2 TRBJ2-2 TRBV9 CASSSPLGGGNTGELFF TGTGCCAGCAGCTCCCCGTTGGGCGGGGGGAACACCGGGGAGCTGTTTTTT
NA NA TRBJ1-4 TRBV6-5 CASSYSYTTNEKLFF TGTGCCAGCAGTTACTCTTACACAACTAATGAAAAACTGTTTTTT
NA NA TRBJ2-7 TRBV9 CASSAGSSVYEQYF TGTGCCAGCAGCGCCGGATCCAGCGTTTACGAGCAGTACTTC
NA NA TRBJ2-5 TRBV4-3 CASSQEVNLGGTQYF TGCGCCAGCAGCCAAGAGGTCAATTTGGGGGGGACCCAGTACTTC
NA TRBD1 TRBJ2-7 TRBV7-2 CASRPLTGSYEQYF TGTGCCAGCAGACCTCTGACAGGGTCCTACGAGCAGTACTTC
NA NA TRBJ1-2 TRBV7-2 CASSLAFWADDGYTF TGTGCCAGCAGCTTAGCTTTTTGGGCAGACGATGGCTACACCTTC
NA NA TRBJ2-1 TRBV29-1 CSVGSGAGEQFF TGCAGCGTTGGATCGGGAGCGGGTGAGCAGTTCTTC
few TRBD2 TRBJ2-5 TRBV2 CASSGTSGRAVSETQYF TGTGCCAGCAGTGGGACTAGCGGGAGGGCCGTTTCAGAGACCCAGTACTTC
once NA TRBJ1-5 TRBV11-2 CASSPGLSIGNQPQHF TGTGCCAGCAGCCCCGGACTGTCAATCGGCAATCAGCCCCAGCATTTT
NA TRBD1 TRBJ1-1 TRBV2 CASNGQGLFEAFF TGTGCCAGCAACGGACAGGGACTTTTTGAAGCTTTCTTT
NA TRBD1 TRBJ1-3 TRBV7-2 CASRRTGVPGNTIYF TGTGCCAGCAGACGTACAGGGGTCCCTGGAAACACCATATATTTT
NA NA TRBJ1-6 TRBV19 CASTRILSSYNSPLHF TGTGCCAGTACCCGTATACTGAGCTCCTATAATTCACCCCTCCACTTT
NA TRBD1 TRBJ2-2 TRBV9 CASSVRGQGYTGELFF TGTGCCAGCAGCGTCCGGGGACAGGGATACACCGGGGAGCTGTTTTTT
NA NA TRBJ2-2 TRBV4-3 CASSQDLARTANTGELFF TGCGCCAGCAGCCAAGATCTGGCCAGGACCGCGAACACCGGGGAGCTGTTTTTT
NA NA TRBJ1-1 TRBV9 CASSADPRDTEAFF TGTGCCAGCAGCGCCGACCCCAGGGACACTGAAGCTTTCTTT
NA NA TRBJ1-1 TRBV7-2 CASSLWVPGLNTEAFF TGTGCCAGCAGCTTATGGGTCCCGGGACTGAACACTGAAGCTTTCTTT
once NA TRBJ2-5 TRBV5-1 CASRGDRPGTQYF TGCGCCAGCAGAGGGGACCGTCCGGGGACCCAGTACTTC
NA NA TRBJ1-1 TRBV15 CATSSHINPGVTEAFF TGTGCCACCAGCAGTCATATTAATCCAGGGGTGACTGAAGCTTTCTTT
once NA TRBJ2-5 TRBV6-5 CASSYYPGKETQYF TGTGCCAGCAGTTACTACCCCGGGAAAGAGACCCAGTACTTC
NA NA TRBJ2-7 TRBV7-2 CASSGTGYEQYF TGTGCCAGCAGCGGAACGGGTTACGAGCAGTACTTC
once NA TRBJ2-1 TRBV27 CASSYTGGNEQFF TGTGCCAGCAGTTACACAGGCGGCAATGAGCAGTTCTTC
NA NA TRBJ1-4 TRBV29-1 CSVIRGWGEKLFF TGCAGCGTTATAAGGGGTTGGGGTGAAAAACTGTTTTTT
NA NA TRBJ2-5 TRBV12-5 CASGLVHEETQYF TGTGCTAGTGGTTTGGTACACGAAGAGACCCAGTACTTC